The 26 T cell receptor beta chains presented below share a single source sample, sequenced in a study of response to subunit inactivated influenza vaccine. One entry per CDR3 protein, called by TCRdb with MiXCR from the RT-PCR reads. Here the sample spans about 540,000 distinct CDR3 sequences, approximately 22% being singletons. This same sample was also part of a study on T cells expressing NK-cell markers. That publication notes: Synthesis of TCR beta cDNA relied on 5'RACE template switching carrying UMIs.

This sample comprised CD4+ T cells sorted from PBMCs, obtained roughly 12 days after vaccination. The receptors shown here come from a man in his fifties who received an inactivated influenza vaccine.

The rearrangement uses TRBV5-1 and TRBJ2-2, with TRBD2 identical over 11 bases. CDR3 length equals 16 residues. Germline V gives CDR1 SGHRS, CDR2 YFSETQ. V lost 0 bases to trimming and J lost 4 bases; unmatched junction nucleotides: 2. CDR3 nucleotide sequence: TGCGCCAGCAGCTTGGATCTAGCGGGAGGCACCGGGGAGCTGTTTTTT. Protein: CASSLDLAGGTGELFF. Full variable domain (outside the CDR3, taken from reference TRBV5-1 and TRBJ2-2): KAGVTQTPRYLIKTRGQQVTLSCSPISGHRSVSWYQQTPGQGLQFLFEYFSETQRNKGNFPGRFSGRQFSNSRSEMNVSTLELGDSALYLCASSLDLAGGTGELFFGEGSRLTVL.

This clonotype occurred a few times. This rearrangement joins TRBV15 to TRBJ1-2; D is uncertain. Germline values: CDR1 LNHNV, CDR2 YYDKDF (reference sequence). Trimming left V 0 bases short and J 2 bases short, with 16 bases between. CDR3 length: 17 amino acids. CDR3 amino acids: CATSRDKSVGRNYGYTF. The CDR3 DNA follows: TGTGCCACCAGCAGAGATAAATCGGTCGGCAGAAACTATGGCTACACCTTC.

This clonotype was counted a few times. V and J are TRBV5-1 and TRBJ2-4; D possibly matches TRBD1 or TRBD2 (5 bases each). The length of the CDR3 is 14 residues. V was shortened by 7 bases and J by 1 base, with 12 bases between the two germline ends. Germline V CDR1 and CDR2: SGHRS, YFSETQ. CDR3 in amino acids: CASAVGDAKNIQYF. In nucleotides, the CDR3 is TGCGCCAGCGCTGTGGGGGATGCCAAAAACATTCAGTACTTC.

The V gene is TRBV5-1, the J gene TRBJ2-7; D is unresolved. Germline loops: CDR1 SGHRS, CDR2 YFSETQ. The V end lost 4 bases, the J end lost 0 bases, and 14 bases lay between the germline ends. The CDR3 contains 15 residues. CDR3 loop: CASSAEVQSSYEQYF. The DNA of the CDR3 is TGCGCCAGCAGCGCGGAAGTTCAGAGCTCCTACGAGCAGTACTTC.

The V call is TRBV28, the J call TRBJ2-1; 16 bases agree with TRBD2. The germline V gene encodes CDR1 MDHEN and CDR2 SYDVKM. V was pared by 8 bases and J by 9 bases, with 10 bases of the junction left unmatched. The CDR3 has 16 residues. CDR3 coding DNA: TGTGCCAGCTGTGCCGCCGGGACTAGCGGGGGGGGTGAGCAGTTCTTC. It yields the protein CASCAAGTSGGGEQFF.

The chain joins TRBV5-1 to TRBJ2-4; D gene uncertain. The CDR3 is made up of 17 amino acids. V dropped 0 bases and J dropped 0 bases, with 13 bases sitting between them. Germline assignment: CDR1 SGHRS and CDR2 YFSETQ. Here the CDR3 DNA reads TGCGCCAGCAGCTTGGGACCCCCAACGGGAGCCAAAAACATTCAGTACTTC. Translating it yields CASSLGPPTGAKNIQYF.

The V call is TRBV6-1, the J call TRBJ2-3; TRBD2 agrees at 9 bases. This CDR3 contains 19 residues. With V trimmed by 2 bases and J by 2 bases, 14 bases remained unmatched. CDR1 is MNHNS and CDR2 is SASEGT in the germline V gene. CDR3 sequence reads: CASSEWYTSGGKDTDTQYF. Here the CDR3 DNA reads TGTGCCAGCAGTGAATGGTACACGAGCGGGGGGAAAGACACAGATACGCAGTATTTT.

This clonotype was observed a handful of times. This rearrangement joins TRBV5-1 to TRBJ2-3; TRBD1 agrees at 8 bases. With V trimmed by 1 base and J by 2 bases, 3 bases remained unmatched. This CDR3 comprises 15 residues. Looked up from germline, CDR1 is SGHRS and CDR2 is YFSETQ. CDR3 nucleotides: TGCGCCAGCAGCTTGACAGGGGGTTCCACAGATACGCAGTATTTT. Protein sequence: CASSLTGGSTDTQYF.

The sample holds one count of this clonotype. The rearrangement joins TRBV20-1 to TRBJ1-1; the D gene is possibly TRBD1 (5 bases). CDR3 size: 11 residues. CDR1 is DFQATT and CDR2 is SNEGSKA in the germline V gene (reference sequence). Trimming stripped 4 bases from V and 10 bases from J, with 13 bases between. CDR3 sequence reads: CSANSGSGAFF. The CDR3 DNA reads as TGCAGTGCTAATTCAGGGTCCGGAGCTTTCTTT.

This clonotype was observed a few times. The chain employs TRBV20-1 and TRBJ2-2; the D is unclear. The V gene lost 5 bases and the J gene lost 1 base, with 5 bases spanning the gap. Per the germline V gene, CDR1 is DFQATT and CDR2 is SNEGSKA (reference sequence). The CDR3 is 12 amino acids. This CDR3 reads CSASLNTGELFF. As DNA, the CDR3 is TGCAGTGCTTCCCTGAACACCGGGGAGCTGTTTTTT.

Turning to this clonotype: A much bigger clone sits one base away, suggesting this may be a read error. V gene TRBV29-1 combines with J gene TRBJ2-1, with TRBD1 matching 10 bases. The germline gives CDR1 SQVTM, CDR2 ANQGSEA. There are 16 residues in the CDR3. J was trimmed by 5 bases and V by 7 bases; bases with no gene match: 14. CDR3 in DNA: TGCAGCGCTGCGATCGGAGGACAGGGGGATAACAATGAGCAGTTCTTC. This codes for CSAAIGGQGDNNEQFF.

This clonotype was seen a handful of times. The genes are TRBV9 and TRBJ2-1; D gene ambiguous. This CDR3 spans 15 amino acids. Per the germline V gene, CDR1 is SGDLS and CDR2 is YYNGEE. Trimming pared 2 bases from V and 10 bases from J, leaving 19 bases between. CDR3 DNA sequence: TGTGCCAGCAGCGTTGGTTCGTACGGAGCGTCGGAGCAGTTCTTC. Protein: CASSVGSYGASEQFF.

The chain has TRBV4-1 and TRBJ1-5; 11 bases line up with TRBD1. With 4 bases clipped from V and 6 bases from J, the junction kept 5 bases outside the gene matches. The CDR3 runs to 15 residues. Germline V CDR1 and CDR2: MGHRA, YSYEKL. The CDR3 nucleotides are TGCGCCAGCAGCCGGGACAGGGGGTTCACTCAGCCCCAGCATTTT. It yields the protein CASSRDRGFTQPQHF.

This chain links TRBV5-1 with TRBJ2-7; TRBD2 is a possible D gene (6 bases). This CDR3 has 13 amino acids. The V gene's germline CDR1 is SGHRS and CDR2 YFSETQ. Trimming stripped 4 bases from V and 3 bases from J, with 11 bases between. CDR3 sequence (DNA): TGCGCCAGCAGCCCCGCTAGCGACTACGAGCAGTACTTC. It yields the protein CASSPASDYEQYF.

This clonotype was counted between two and nine times. The chain combines TRBV4-3 with TRBJ2-2; D unclear. V gave up 0 bases and J gave up 4 bases, with 15 bases separating them. Per the germline V gene, CDR1 is LGHNA and CDR2 is YSLEER. CDR3 length: 17 residues. In DNA form, the CDR3 reads TGCGCCAGCAGCCAAGAGTCCGTCGCGTCGGGCACCGGGGAGCTGTTTTTT. As protein: CASSQESVASGTGELFF.

The CDR3 DNA reads as TGTGCCAGCAGGGACTCAGGGGGCTATGGCTACACCTTC. Amino acids: CASRDSGGYGYTF. V gene TRBV28 combines with J gene TRBJ1-2; 7 nucleotides agree with TRBD1. From germline, CDR1 is MDHEN and CDR2 SYDVKM. The CDR3 totals 13 residues. The ends lost 6 bases at V and 4 bases at J; junction bases unmatched: 5.

This clonotype has only one observation. The V and J genes are TRBV7-2 and TRBJ2-3; D gene ambiguous. Germline values: CDR1 SGHTA, CDR2 FQGNSA. The CDR3 runs to 15 residues. Trimming shortened V by 5 bases and J by 0 bases, and 12 bases separated the two germline ends. The DNA of the CDR3 is TGTGCCAGCAGCCCCTGGCGCACTAGCACAGATACGCAGTATTTT. Translating gives CASSPWRTSTDTQYF.

The chain links TRBV7-9 to TRBJ1-1; D gene unclear. This CDR3 is built from 16 residues. Germline V gene sequence: CDR1 SEHNR, CDR2 FQNEAQ (reference sequence). Trimming shortened V by 6 bases and J by 0 bases, and 17 bases separated the two germline ends. The CDR3: CASSQRARGMNTEAFF. The CDR3 coding sequence is TGTGCCAGCAGTCAAAGGGCACGCGGGATGAACACTGAAGCTTTCTTT.

There are a few counts of this clonotype. The chain combines TRBV6-1 with TRBJ2-2; 8 nucleotides agree with TRBD1. Germline CDR1 is MNHNS and CDR2 is SASEGT. The CDR3 is 15 residues long. V was clipped by 6 bases and J by 3 bases; unmatched bases: 6. CDR3 DNA: TGTGCCAGCAGGACTACAGGGGGATACACCGGGGAGCTGTTTTTT. This sequence encodes CASRTTGGYTGELFF.

V usage is TRBV10-3 and J usage is TRBJ2-1, with 9 bases aligning to TRBD2. V trimming: 10 bases; J trimming: 0 bases; junction bases outside the gene matches: 7. The CDR3 spans 15 residues. The germline CDR1 and CDR2 sequences are ENHRY and SYGVKD. The CDR3 region has the DNA TGTGCCAGCGGAGCGGGGGGAAACTCCTACAATGAGCAGTTCTTC. It encodes CASGAGGNSYNEQFF.

V and J are TRBV20-1 and TRBJ2-5, with 16 bases matching TRBD2. The junction had 11 bases not matched to a gene; V was cut back by 4 bases and J by 3 bases. Germline CDR1 DFQATT, CDR2 SNEGSKA (reference sequence). The CDR3 spans 18 residues. CDR3 sequence reads: CSATGTSGGAAHKETQYF. DNA of the CDR3: TGCAGTGCTACCGGGACTAGCGGGGGGGCCGCACACAAAGAGACCCAGTACTTC.

The chain employs TRBV5-1 and TRBJ2-2; unclear D gene. Per the germline V gene, CDR1 is SGHRS and CDR2 is YFSETQ. V lost 0 bases, J lost 1 base, and 7 bases lay in between. This CDR3 comprises 15 residues. CDR3 DNA sequence: TGCGCCAGCAGCTTGGCACACCTGAACACCGGGGAGCTGTTTTTT. This sequence encodes CASSLAHLNTGELFF.

The rearrangement uses TRBV7-9 and TRBJ2-7; D ambiguous. The CDR3 contains 15 residues. Trimming took 5 bases from V and 6 from J, leaving 20 bases between them. CDR1 is SEHNR and CDR2 is FQNEAQ in the germline V gene (reference sequence). Written as DNA, the CDR3 is TGTGCCAGCAGCCCACTCCAGAACAGACGCGCCGAGCAGTACTTC. As protein: CASSPLQNRRAEQYF. The complete variable domain, with remaining parts taken from reference TRBV7-9 and TRBJ2-7, reads DTGVSQNPRHKITKRGQNVTFRCDPISEHNRLYWYRQTLGQGPEFLTYFQNEAQLEKSRLLSDRFSAERPKGSFSTLEIQRTEQGDSAMYLCASSPLQNRRAEQYFGPGTRLTVT.

This clonotype was detected only a few times. The rearrangement joins TRBV5-4 to TRBJ1-5; D is unresolved. CDR1 and CDR2 (germline): SGHNT, YYREEE (reference sequence). V was clipped by 4 bases and J by 2 bases, with 13 bases between them. The CDR3 loop spans 15 amino acids. CDR3 sequence: CASSDQGGGNQPQHF. The CDR3 region has the DNA TGTGCCAGCAGCGACCAAGGTGGAGGCAATCAGCCCCAGCATTTT.

J is TRBJ1-2 and V is TRBV10-3, with D uncertain. Deletions cut 0 bases from V and 2 bases from J, with 10 bases between. This CDR3 region has 15 residues. Germline V gives CDR1 ENHRY, CDR2 SYGVKD. DNA for the CDR3: TGTGCCATCAGTGAGTCCAGCGGATCCAACTATGGCTACACCTTC. This encodes CAISESSGSNYGYTF.

This clonotype was detected only a few times. This sequence joins TRBV20-1 and TRBJ2-5; D remains ambiguous. The CDR3 has 13 residues. The V gene's germline CDR1 is DFQATT and CDR2 SNEGSKA (reference sequence). The V and J ends lost 3 bases and 2 bases respectively, with 10 bases between them. CDR3 nucleotides: TGCAGTGCTAGCGGGCAGTTACAAGAGACCCAGTACTTC. This translates into CSASGQLQETQYF.